The rows below give T cell receptor beta chains drawn from one sample of a study of blood T cell repertoires in COVID-19. The repertoire was sequenced with immunoSEQ multiplex PCR; TCRdb's copy has only in-frame clones and lacks some. The sample carries about 260,000 clones, about 91% recorded once. Sequencing used peripheral blood. Every receptor here comes from a young adult with COVID-19, enrolled during active disease. The CDR3 runs from the conserved cysteine through the conserved F or W. The D gene is left open where the match is weak. Size is stated for part of the rows, as once, few or many counts, or as a class when the clone is expanded.

V gene	clone size	J gene	D gene	CDR3 protein	CDR3 DNA
TRBV5-1	.	TRBJ1-2	TRBD1	CASSLVARGAGYGYTF	TGCGCCAGCAGCTTGGTGGCCAGGGGGGCGGGCTATGGCTACACCTTC
TRBV11-2	once	TRBJ1-6	TRBD1	CASSYDRAGSPLHF	TGTGCCAGCAGCTACGACAGGGCTGGTTCACCCCTCCACTTT
TRBV28	.	TRBJ2-2	.	CASSSVFTGELFF	TGTGCCAGCAGTTCCGTTTTCACCGGGGAGCTGTTTTTT
TRBV19	.	TRBJ2-1	.	CASSISSDNEQFF	TGTGCCAGTAGTATATCCAGTGACAATGAGCAGTTCTTC
TRBV14	.	TRBJ1-1	.	CASSQAMGRTEAFF	TGTGCCAGCAGCCAAGCCATGGGGCGGACTGAAGCTTTCTTT
TRBV5-5	once	TRBJ2-2	TRBD2	CASSLGDYGELFF	TGTGCCAGCAGCTTGGGGGACTACGGGGAGCTGTTTTTT
TRBV24-1	.	TRBJ2-1	TRBD2	CATSASGSRVEQFF	TGTGCCACCAGTGCTAGCGGGAGTCGGGTTGAGCAGTTCTTC
TRBV15	.	TRBJ1-6	.	CATSRDNNSPLHF	TGTGCCACCAGCAGAGATAATAATTCACCCCTCCACTTT
TRBV14	.	TRBJ1-2	.	CASSLGQSNYGYTF	TGTGCCAGCAGCCTAGGACAGTCTAACTATGGCTACACCTTC
TRBV5-1	.	TRBJ2-7	TRBD2	CASSWGTSGTYEQYF	TGCGCCAGCAGCTGGGGGACTAGCGGGACCTACGAGCAGTACTTC
TRBV7-2	.	TRBJ2-3	.	CASSSGTGLYTQYF	TGTGCCAGCAGCTCCGGGACTGGCCTTTATACGCAGTATTTT
TRBV7-2	.	TRBJ1-6	.	CASRPSGSPGSYNSPLHF	TGTGCCAGCAGACCATCTGGGAGCCCGGGCTCCTATAATTCACCCCTCCACTTT
TRBV5-1	few	TRBJ2-7	TRBD1	CASSPGGTAVYEQYF	TGCGCCAGCAGCCCTGGTGGGACAGCCGTCTACGAGCAGTACTTC
TRBV6-4	few	TRBJ2-3	.	CASKGEAISTDTQYF	TGTGCCAGCAAAGGGGAGGCGATTAGCACAGATACGCAGTATTTT
TRBV7-2	.	TRBJ2-1	.	CASSLGAQVTNEQFF	TGTGCCAGCAGCTTAGGGGCCCAAGTAACCAATGAGCAGTTCTTC
TRBV11-2	.	TRBJ2-7	.	CASSRSQIYEQYF	TGTGCCAGCAGCCGATCTCAGATCTACGAGCAGTACTTC
TRBV29-1	.	TRBJ2-5	TRBD1	CSVEDLETGFSETQYF	TGCAGCGTTGAAGATCTCGAGACAGGGTTTTCAGAGACCCAGTACTTC
TRBV3-1/TRBV3-2	.	TRBJ2-7	.	CASSHQGYEQYF	TGTGCCAGCAGCCATCAGGGGTACGAGCAGTACTTC
TRBV24-1	.	TRBJ1-5	TRBD1	CATSDPDRGNQPQHF	TGTGCCACCAGTGATCCCGACAGGGGCAATCAGCCCCAGCATTTT
TRBV7-9	.	TRBJ1-1	.	CASSLMVATEAFF	TGTGCCAGCAGCTTAATGGTGGCCACTGAAGCTTTCTTT
TRBV7-6	once	TRBJ2-1	TRBD1	CASSPSGGSSYNEQFF	TGTGCCAGCAGCCCCTCAGGGGGTAGCTCCTACAATGAGCAGTTCTTC
TRBV5-6	.	TRBJ2-2	.	CASSSTGNTGELFF	TGTGCCAGCAGCTCTACAGGGAACACCGGGGAGCTGTTTTTT
TRBV11-1	.	TRBJ1-2	.	CASSFNRADLTF	TGTGCCAGCAGCTTTAACAGGGCGGATCTCACCTTC
TRBV9	.	TRBJ1-2	.	CASSGSPPAAASGNYGYTF	TGTGCCAGCAGCGGGAGCCCCCCCGCGGCCGCGTCGGGGAACTATGGCTACACCTTC
TRBV19	.	TRBJ1-6	.	CASSIDGASPLHF	TGTGCCAGTAGTATCGATGGGGCTTCACCCCTCCACTTT
TRBV18	.	TRBJ1-1	.	CASSPSGNTEAFF	TGTGCCAGCTCACCCTCAGGGAACACTGAAGCTTTCTTT
TRBV5-1	.	TRBJ1-4	TRBD1	CASSLQQGEKLFF	TGCGCCAGCAGCTTACAACAGGGGGAAAAACTGTTTTTT
TRBV10-3	.	TRBJ1-1	TRBD1	CAISESRDRNTEAFF	TGTGCCATCAGTGAGTCCCGGGACAGGAACACTGAAGCTTTCTTT
TRBV7-9	.	TRBJ1-4	.	CASSFLLAEEKLFF	TGTGCCAGCAGCTTCTTACTCGCCGAAGAGAAACTGTTTTTT
TRBV12-3/TRBV12-4	.	TRBJ2-1	TRBD2	CASGEASGGEQFF	TGTGCCAGCGGGGAGGCTAGCGGCGGTGAGCAGTTCTTC
TRBV9	.	TRBJ2-7	TRBD2	CASSVGQGSGNSGEQYF	TGTGCCAGCAGCGTAGGTCAGGGCAGCGGGAATTCGGGGGAGCAGTACTTC
TRBV27	.	TRBJ2-4	.	CASSLDPRGQSKNIQYF	TGTGCCAGCAGTTTAGATCCGCGCGGACAGTCCAAAAACATTCAGTACTTC
TRBV12-3/TRBV12-4	.	TRBJ1-1	.	CASRRRGRVEAFF	TGTGCCAGCAGGCGACGGGGGAGGGTTGAAGCTTTCTTT
TRBV6-5	many	TRBJ1-5	.	CASRGYDDNQPQHF	TGTGCCAGCCGGGGGTACGATGACAATCAGCCCCAGCATTTT
TRBV10-3	.	TRBJ1-2	.	CAISESANGPRRGYTF	TGTGCCATCAGTGAGTCGGCGAACGGACCGAGGAGGGGCTACACCTTC
TRBV24-1	.	TRBJ1-5	TRBD1	CATSDAGQGSNQPQHF	TGTGCCACCAGTGATGCCGGACAGGGAAGCAATCAGCCCCAGCATTTT
TRBV5-4	.	TRBJ1-2	TRBD1	CASSSRDRSYGYTF	TGTGCCAGCAGCTCACGGGACAGGTCCTATGGCTACACCTTC
TRBV11-2	once	TRBJ2-3	TRBD2	CASSLDGSGSGDTQYF	TGTGCCAGCAGCTTAGATGGGAGCGGGAGTGGAGATACGCAGTATTTT
TRBV4-1	few	TRBJ2-7	.	CASSRSEAGEQYF	TGCGCCAGCAGCCGCTCGGAGGCGGGCGAGCAGTACTTC
TRBV10-1	.	TRBJ2-2	.	CASSPKGDPLSGELFF	TGCGCCAGCAGTCCCAAGGGGGATCCGTTGTCCGGGGAGCTGTTTTTT
TRBV7-2	.	TRBJ2-6	.	CASSLGGAGANVLTF	TGTGCCAGCAGCTTAGGGGGGGCTGGGGCCAACGTCCTGACTTTC
TRBV5-1	.	TRBJ2-5	TRBD2	CASSRGASGGQETQYF	TGCGCCAGCAGCAGAGGGGCTAGCGGGGGCCAAGAGACCCAGTACTTC
TRBV5-5	once	TRBJ1-6	TRBD1	CASSYTGTGETFYNSPLHF	TGTGCCAGCAGCTATACCGGGACAGGGGAAACTTTCTATAATTCACCCCTCCACTTT
TRBV4-3	.	TRBJ2-5	.	CASSQGVGEAQYF	TGCGCCAGCAGCCAAGGGGTGGGAGAGGCCCAGTACTTC
TRBV14	.	TRBJ2-5	TRBD2	CASSFRGSEETQYF	TGTGCCAGCAGTTTTCGCGGGAGTGAGGAGACCCAGTACTTC
TRBV7-9	.	TRBJ2-1	TRBD2	CASSTRGSGSYEQFF	TGTGCCAGCAGCACAAGGGGTAGCGGGAGCTATGAGCAGTTCTTC
TRBV9	.	TRBJ2-2	.	CASSAQIANTGELFF	TGTGCCAGCAGCGCCCAGATCGCGAACACCGGGGAGCTGTTTTTT
TRBV2	once	TRBJ2-7	TRBD2	CASSEVRSGTEQYF	TGTGCCAGCAGTGAAGTTCGCAGCGGGACCGAGCAGTACTTC
TRBV24-1	.	TRBJ2-1	TRBD2	CATSDFASSGRSYNEQFF	TGTGCCACCAGTGATTTCGCTTCTAGCGGGAGATCCTACAATGAGCAGTTCTTC
TRBV28	.	TRBJ1-4	.	CASSFPRYNEKLFF	TGTGCCAGCAGTTTCCCCCGGTATAATGAAAAACTGTTTTTT
TRBV24-1	.	TRBJ2-1	TRBD2	CATSGPRTSPVYEQFF	TGTGCCACCAGCGGCCCTCGGACTAGTCCTGTCTATGAGCAGTTCTTC
TRBV10-1	.	TRBJ2-7	TRBD1	CASSEGQGPGEQYF	TGCGCCAGCAGTGAGGGACAGGGGCCGGGCGAGCAGTACTTC
TRBV4-1	.	TRBJ2-5	TRBD1	CASSQGQGGTQETQYF	TGCGCCAGCAGCCAAGGACAGGGGGGAACCCAAGAGACCCAGTACTTC
TRBV11-2	few	TRBJ2-7	.	CASSPGQYSYEQYF	TGTGCCAGCAGCCCCGGACAGTACTCCTACGAGCAGTACTTC
TRBV5-4	.	TRBJ2-7	.	CASSLFGLPEQYF	TGTGCCAGCAGCCTTTTCGGACTCCCCGAGCAGTACTTC
TRBV27	.	TRBJ2-1	TRBD2	CASSIDPRGSYNEQFF	TGTGCCAGCAGTATCGATCCTCGCGGGAGCTACAATGAGCAGTTCTTC
TRBV9	few	TRBJ1-5	TRBD1	CASSAGQSNQPQHF	TGTGCCAGCAGCGCGGGACAGTCCAATCAGCCCCAGCATTTT
TRBV4-1	.	TRBJ2-3	.	CASRYLQDNTDTQYF	TGCGCCAGCAGGTATCTCCAGGACAACACAGATACGCAGTATTTT
TRBV6-5	.	TRBJ2-5	.	CASSRGGGEGETQYF	TGTGCCAGCAGTCGAGGTGGGGGCGAGGGAGAGACCCAGTACTTC